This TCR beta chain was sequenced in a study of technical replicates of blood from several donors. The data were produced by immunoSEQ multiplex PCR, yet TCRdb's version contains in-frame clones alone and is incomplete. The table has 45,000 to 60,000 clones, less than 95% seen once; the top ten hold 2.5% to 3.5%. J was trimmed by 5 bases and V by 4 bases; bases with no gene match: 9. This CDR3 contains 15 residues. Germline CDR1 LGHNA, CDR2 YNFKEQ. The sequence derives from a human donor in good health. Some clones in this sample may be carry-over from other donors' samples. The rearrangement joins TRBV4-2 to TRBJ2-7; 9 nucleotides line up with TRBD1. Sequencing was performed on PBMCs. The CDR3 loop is CASSLPGTGLNEQYF. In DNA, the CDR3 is TGTGCCAGCAGCCTGCCGGGGACAGGGCTAAACGAGCAGTACTTC.